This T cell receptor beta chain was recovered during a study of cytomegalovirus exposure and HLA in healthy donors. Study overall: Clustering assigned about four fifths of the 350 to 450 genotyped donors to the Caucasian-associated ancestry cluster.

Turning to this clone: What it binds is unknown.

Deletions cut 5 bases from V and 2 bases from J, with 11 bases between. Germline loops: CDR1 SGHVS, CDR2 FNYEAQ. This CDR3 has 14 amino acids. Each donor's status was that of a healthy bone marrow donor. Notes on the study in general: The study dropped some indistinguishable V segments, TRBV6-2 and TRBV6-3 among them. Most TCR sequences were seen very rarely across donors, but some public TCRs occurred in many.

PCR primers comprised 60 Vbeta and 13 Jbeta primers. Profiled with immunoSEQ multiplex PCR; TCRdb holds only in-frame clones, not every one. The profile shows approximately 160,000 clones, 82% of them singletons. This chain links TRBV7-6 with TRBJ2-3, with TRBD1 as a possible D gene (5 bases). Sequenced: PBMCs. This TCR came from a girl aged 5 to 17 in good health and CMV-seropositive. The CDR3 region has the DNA TGTGCCAGCAGCCTCCGGACACCCACAGATACGCAGTATTTT. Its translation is CASSLRTPTDTQYF.